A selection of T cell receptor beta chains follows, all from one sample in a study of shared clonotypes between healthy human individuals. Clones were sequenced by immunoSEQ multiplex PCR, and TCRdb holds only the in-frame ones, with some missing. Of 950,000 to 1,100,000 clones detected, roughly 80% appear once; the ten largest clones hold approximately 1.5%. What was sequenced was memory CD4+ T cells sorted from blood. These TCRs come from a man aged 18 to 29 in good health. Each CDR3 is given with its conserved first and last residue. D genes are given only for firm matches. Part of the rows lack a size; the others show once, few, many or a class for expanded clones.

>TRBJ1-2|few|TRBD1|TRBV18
CASSPNTQGAGYTF
TGTGCCAGCTCACCGAACACTCAGGGGGCTGGCTACACCTTC
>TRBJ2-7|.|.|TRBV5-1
CASRQGDYEQYF
TGCGCCAGCAGGCAGGGAGACTACGAGCAGTACTTC
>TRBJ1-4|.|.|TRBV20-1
CSAPRAGKLFF
TGCAGTGCCCCGAGGGCTGGAAAACTGTTTTTT
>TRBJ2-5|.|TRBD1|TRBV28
CASSLSRGQETQYF
TGTGCCAGCAGTTTGAGCAGGGGGCAAGAGACCCAGTACTTC
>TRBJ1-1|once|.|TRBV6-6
CATTGDTEAFF
TGTGCCACTACGGGGGACACTGAAGCTTTCTTT
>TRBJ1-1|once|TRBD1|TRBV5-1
CASTDRGQNTEAFF
TGCGCCAGCACCGACAGGGGGCAGAACACTGAAGCTTTCTTT
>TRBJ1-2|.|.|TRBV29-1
CSVDQPRPVSYGHTF
TGCAGCGTTGATCAACCCCGGCCAGTCTCGTATGGCCACACCTTC
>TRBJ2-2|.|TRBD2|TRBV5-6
CASSLVGTSGSNTGELFF
TGTGCCAGCAGCTTGGTTGGGACTAGCGGGTCGAACACCGGGGAGCTGTTTTTT
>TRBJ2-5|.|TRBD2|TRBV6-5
CASRTSGGGTQYF
TGTGCCAGCAGAACTAGCGGGGGGGGGACCCAGTACTTC
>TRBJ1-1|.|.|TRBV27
CASSLLEDTEAFF
TGTGCCAGCAGTTTACTGGAGGACACTGAAGCTTTCTTT
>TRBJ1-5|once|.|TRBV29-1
CSVAEVGLGGLSNQPQHF
TGCAGCGTTGCGGAGGTGGGATTGGGGGGCCTTAGCAATCAGCCCCAGCATTTT
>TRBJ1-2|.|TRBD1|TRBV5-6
CASSKPTGVSLSGYTF
TGTGCCAGCAGCAAGCCGACAGGGGTCTCCCTATCTGGCTACACCTTC
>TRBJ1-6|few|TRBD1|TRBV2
CASNAGQNNSPLHF
TGTGCCAGCAACGCGGGACAGAATAATTCACCCCTCCACTTT
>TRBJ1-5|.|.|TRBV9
CASSRGGADNQPQHF
TGTGCCAGTTCCCGCGGGGGAGCAGACAATCAGCCCCAGCATTTT
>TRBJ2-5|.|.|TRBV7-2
CASSSFTWGEQETQYF
TGTGCCAGCAGCTCCTTTACGTGGGGGGAACAAGAGACCCAGTACTTC
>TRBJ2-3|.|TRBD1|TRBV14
CASSQGTGSSTDTQYF
TGTGCCAGCAGCCAAGGGACAGGCTCTAGCACAGATACGCAGTATTTT
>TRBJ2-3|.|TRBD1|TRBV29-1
CSVGEQGSTDTQYF
TGCAGCGTTGGAGAACAGGGGAGCACAGATACGCAGTATTTT
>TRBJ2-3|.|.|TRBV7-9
CASSLAVDTQYF
TGTGCCAGCAGCTTAGCGGTGGATACGCAGTATTTT
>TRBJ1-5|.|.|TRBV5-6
CASSNGQRGNQPQHF
TGTGCCAGCAGCAATGGACAGCGGGGCAATCAGCCCCAGCATTTT
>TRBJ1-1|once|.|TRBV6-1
CASTWGRNTEAFF
TGTGCCAGCACCTGGGGGCGGAACACTGAAGCTTTCTTT
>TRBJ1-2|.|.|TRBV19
CASSTGTRNYGYTF
TGTGCCAGTAGTACCGGGACAAGAAACTATGGCTACACCTTC
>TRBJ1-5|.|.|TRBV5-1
CASSLGGFNQPQHF
TGCGCCAGCAGCTTGGGGGGCTTCAATCAGCCCCAGCATTTT
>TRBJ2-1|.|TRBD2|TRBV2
CASRRTSGGLQFF
TGTGCCAGCAGGCGGACTAGCGGGGGGCTGCAGTTCTTC
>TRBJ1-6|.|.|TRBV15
CATSREEVGSSPLHF
TGTGCCACCAGCAGAGAAGAGGTCGGCAGTTCACCCCTCCACTTT
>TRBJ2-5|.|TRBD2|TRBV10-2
CASSGLAGGYQETQYF
TGCGCCAGCTCGGGACTAGCGGGGGGGTACCAAGAGACCCAGTACTTC
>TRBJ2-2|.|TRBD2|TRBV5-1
CASSWSGLANTGELFF
TGCGCCAGCAGCTGGTCGGGACTAGCGAACACCGGGGAGCTGTTTTTT
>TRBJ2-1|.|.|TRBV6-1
CASSEERFPYNEQFF
TGTGCCAGCAGTGAAGAAAGGTTTCCCTACAATGAGCAGTTCTTC
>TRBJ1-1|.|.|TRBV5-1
CASSSRQSVNTEAFF
TGCGCCAGCAGTTCCAGACAGTCCGTGAACACTGAAGCTTTCTTT
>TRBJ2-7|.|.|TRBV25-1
CASRGGGRQGSYEQYF
TGTGCCAGCAGGGGAGGGGGGAGACAGGGTTCCTACGAGCAGTACTTC
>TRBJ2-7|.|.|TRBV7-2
CASSLHQGLEQYF
TGTGCCAGCAGCTTACATCAGGGTCTCGAGCAGTACTTC
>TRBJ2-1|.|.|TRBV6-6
CASSYWQNYNEQFF
TGTGCCAGCAGTTACTGGCAGAACTACAATGAGCAGTTCTTC
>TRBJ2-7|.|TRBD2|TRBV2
CASSKRTSGTYEQYF
TGTGCCAGCAGTAAAAGGACTAGCGGGACCTACGAGCAGTACTTC
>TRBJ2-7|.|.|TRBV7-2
CASSLGFRAGYEQYF
TGTGCCAGCAGCTTAGGATTCCGCGCGGGTTACGAGCAGTACTTC
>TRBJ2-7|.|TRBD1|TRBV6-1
CASVPGQSYEQYF
TGTGCCAGCGTCCCGGGACAGAGCTACGAGCAGTACTTC
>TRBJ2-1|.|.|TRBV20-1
CSASPGQFF
TGCAGTGCTAGCCCGGGACAGTTCTTC
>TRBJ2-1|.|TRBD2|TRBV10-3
CATLRAGEGEQFF
TGTGCCACCCTCCGTGCGGGGGAGGGTGAGCAGTTCTTC
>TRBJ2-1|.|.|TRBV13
CASSPAVEGGLGYNEQFF
TGTGCCAGCAGCCCGGCGGTAGAGGGGGGGCTAGGGTACAATGAGCAGTTCTTC
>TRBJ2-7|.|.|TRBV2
CASKDDSYEQYF
TGTGCCAGCAAGGATGACTCCTACGAGCAGTACTTC
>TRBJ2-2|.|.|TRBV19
CASSWGAGELFF
TGTGCCAGTAGTTGGGGGGCCGGGGAGCTGTTTTTT
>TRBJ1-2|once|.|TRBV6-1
CASSVHGNYGYTF
TGTGCCAGCAGCGTGCACGGGAACTATGGCTACACCTTC
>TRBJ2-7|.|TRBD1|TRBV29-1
CSVEEGAGGTYEQYF
TGCAGCGTTGAAGAAGGGGCAGGGGGTACCTACGAGCAGTACTTC